This TCR beta chain was recovered during a study of technical replicates of blood from a few donors. Trimming at V came to 3 bases and at J to 3 bases, leaving 14 bases not matched to a gene. CDR1 and CDR2 from the germline V gene are SGDLS and YYNGEE. The CDR3 spans 18 residues. The data were produced by immunoSEQ multiplex PCR, yet TCRdb's version contains in-frame clones alone and is incomplete. This sample has tens of thousands of clones, with approximately 92% found just once. This chain joins TRBV9 and TRBJ2-2, with 7 positions matching TRBD1. The TCR was taken from a human donor in good health. Material for sequencing was T cells isolated from PBMCs. This CDR3 reads CASSGSGEGGYYTGELFF. CDR3 in DNA: TGTGCCAGCAGCGGTAGTGGAGAAGGGGGCTACTACACCGGGGAGCTGTTTTTT.